This T cell receptor (beta chain) came from a study of vaccination and CD4 T cells after COVID-19 (dated 2022 in TCRdb). The study in broad terms: Every convalescent patient had a positive nasal swab PCR test for SARS-CoV-2, with mild disease in several patients and severe disease in one. Participants got two doses of the Pfizer-BioNTech BNT162b2 vaccine (n=8) or two doses of the Moderna mRNA-1273 vaccine (n=2). Post-COVID blood samples from convalescent patients were collected a median of roughly 100 days after diagnosis, with a range of roughly 35 to 170 days. Culture stimuli were overlapping spike peptide pools from SARS-CoV-2 and from the common cold coronaviruses HCoV-NL63, HCoV-OC43 and HCoV-229E. The time from the second vaccine dose to post-vaccine blood sampling had a median of around 72 days and ranged from about 12 to 250 days. In roughly nine COVID-19 convalescent patients and a few infection-naive healthy vaccine recipients, the spike-specific CD4+ TCR repertoire before mRNA vaccination was compared with the repertoire after mRNA vaccination. Control cultures used a CEFX viral epitope pool as positive control, an HIV-1 Nef peptide pool as negative control, or no peptide. In the convalescent cohort there were six males and four females, among whom were two Hispanic individuals, seven Caucasians, two Asians and one multiracial person. The study at large found these results: Among convalescent patients, a median about 87% of the SARS-CoV-2-reactive clones seen after vaccination appeared only after vaccination, which suggests priming specific to the vaccine. Of the vaccine-specific clones in convalescent patients, 304 of 307, or nearly all, reacted only to SARS-CoV-2 spike and did not cross-react with common cold coronaviruses. The median number of SARS-CoV-2-reactive clonotypes rose from 21 after infection to some 37 after vaccination, but the change was not significant. The number of convalescent patients in the study was relatively small, and the study did not examine early timepoints following natural infection.

Regarding this clonotype: Its antigen is still unknown. It has no much larger one-base neighbor in the sample; base qualities were not kept.

The receptor library was made with PCR. DNA from cultured CD4+ T cells was subjected to TCR sequencing with the Oncomine TCR Beta short-read assay at the Johns Hopkins FTIC core. The QIAamp micro DNA kit was used to extract genomic DNA from the cultured CD4+ T cells. Oncomine TCR Beta libraries made from cultured CD4+ T cells were pooled using unique dual indexes and sequenced on an Illumina iSeq 100. Regarding the original processing steps: Non-productive sequences were filtered out, and CDR3s that did not start with C, did not end with F or W, or were shorter than 7 amino acids were discarded. The MANAFEST web application was used to identify antigen-specific clonotypes by comparing peptide-stimulated wells against reference wells and other culture wells. For a clone to be called positive, the clone needed an FDR below 0.05, an odds ratio above 5, and a productive frequency above 0.1% in at least two of three replicate wells. A clonotype counted as cross-reactive if it showed significant expansion both in the SARS-CoV-2 spike wells and in at least one common cold coronavirus spike condition. Using R version 3.6.1, CDR3 homology was evaluated through Levenshtein distances (stringdist) along with unrooted phylogenetic trees (ape). TCRdb ran its own pipeline on the public reads, namely fastp trimming at Q25 and MiXCR clone calling, and kept in-frame beta chains. Rows are combined by CDR3 protein, so each entry shows the most common genes and DNA. TCRdb, not the authors, supplied the V and J calls. The sample table holds about 12,000 distinct CDR3 sequences, of which about two thirds were seen once. Around 31% of the sample lies in the top ten.

What the treatment or condition label conveys for this sample: roughly 10-day PBMC culture with coronavirus spike peptide pools or control peptides (ViraFEST assay). The ViraFEST assay was used in the study, in which antigen-specific T cells were expanded with peptide pools and expanded clonotypes were subsequently identified by TCR sequencing. The positive SARS-CoV-2 PCR tests of the convalescent patients were dated from March to December 2020, before the Alpha, Beta and Delta variants emerged in the United States. PBMCs were cultured at approximately 2.1 million per well in IMDM supplemented with 5% human AB serum and about 9.5 IU/ml IL-2, with approximately 11 ug/ml peptide pools added. Half of the culture medium was replaced with fresh IL-2-containing medium on days 3 and 7. After less than twelve days of culture, CD4+ T cells were isolated by negative selection with the EasySep CD4+ T cell isolation kit. PBMCs were separated from whole blood using Ficoll-Paque Plus gradient centrifugation and then either used fresh or cryopreserved at -140C. Culture conditions were generally each tested in triplicate wells.

Its CDR3 holds 16 amino acids, cysteine through phenylalanine. CDR3 DNA only is kept here, 48 bases in frame from base 1. The germline ends are 16 bases apart after V is trimmed by 3 bases and J by 2 bases. Reading the germline V gene (reference sequence) gives CDR1 SEHNR and CDR2 FQNEAQ. The sequence links TRBV7-9 to TRBJ2-5; TRBD1 might be the D gene, on 6 matching bases. This receptor was identified in a human donor who had recovered from COVID-19. Sequenced: CD4+ T cells from blood, cultured in vitro. The CDR3 reads as follows: CASSLGQPKPQETQYF. At the DNA level, the sequence is TGTGCCAGCAGCTTGGGACAACCTAAACCGCAAGAGACCCAGTACTTC.